Presented here are 22 T cell receptor beta chains from one specimen sequenced in a study of T-cell memory formation after mild COVID-19. Each CDR3 protein is one row after TCRdb ran MiXCR on the 5' RACE reads. The data show 300,000 or so distinct CDR3 sequences, with more than 15% seen just once and 22% held by the top ten. Sample: PBMCs or a T cell subset sorted from them (not recorded which). All receptors come from a man aged 18 to 29 who had mild COVID-19 (a few samples of this study predate the infection). Cell type and time point are not known.

The rearrangement links TRBV11-2 to TRBJ2-7; 11 bases are shared with TRBD1. Germline trimming cut 0 bases from V and 4 bases from J; bases unmatched to any gene: 5. CDR1 is SGHAT, CDR2 FQNNGV, per germline. There are 16 residues in the CDR3. As DNA, the CDR3 is TGTGCCAGCAGCTTAGATTCCGGGACAGGGGGTTACGAGCAGTACTTC. The encoded protein is CASSLDSGTGGYEQYF. Supplemented by reference TRBV11-2 and TRBJ2-7, the full variable domain reads EAGVAQSPRYKIIEKRQSVAFWCNPISGHATLYWYQQILGQGPKLLIQFQNNGVVDDSQLPKDRFSAERLKGVDSTLKIQPAKLEDSAVYLCASSLDSGTGGYEQYFGPGTRLTVT.

The CDR3 protein is CASRSPGTVDNEQFF. In nucleotides, the CDR3 is TGTGCCAGCAGGAGTCCCGGGACAGTTGACAATGAGCAGTTCTTC. This chain uses TRBV7-6 with TRBJ2-1, with 7 positions matching TRBD1. Trimming at V came to 6 bases and at J to 5 bases, leaving 10 bases not matched to a gene. The CDR3 is 15 residues long. Germline V gives CDR1 SGHVS, CDR2 FNYEAQ.

This clonotype was counted at least ten times. Germline is not matched at one junction end, which may reflect a read error. V usage is TRBV18 and J usage is TRBJ2-5; possibly TRBD2 for D (6 bases). The CDR3 has 13 amino acids. Germline V gene sequence: CDR1 KGHSH, CDR2 LQKENI. CDR3: CASSPGGEETQYF. The CDR3 DNA reads as TGCGCCAGCAGCCCGGGCGGGGAAGAGACCCAGTACTTC.

The V gene is TRBV4-3, the J gene TRBJ2-6, with 12 nucleotides matching TRBD1. With V trimmed by 0 bases and J by 2 bases, 8 bases remained unmatched. Looked up from germline, CDR1 is LGHNA and CDR2 is YSLEER. This CDR3 has 20 residues. For the CDR3, the DNA is TGCGCCAGCAGCCAAGATGTGGGGACAGGGGGCCTTGCTGGGGCCAACGTCCTGACTTTC. Its protein product is CASSQDVGTGGLAGANVLTF.

This chain uses TRBV5-1 with TRBJ2-3; a weak D match, TRBD1 (6 bases). The CDR3 runs 16 residues. V was cut by 4 bases and J by 0 bases, with 15 bases left in between. Per the germline V gene, CDR1 is SGHRS and CDR2 is YFSETQ. The chain's CDR3 is CASSPAQGFSTDTQYF. The CDR3 DNA follows: TGCGCCAGCAGCCCTGCACAGGGCTTTAGCACAGATACGCAGTATTTT.

This clonotype was seen ten or more times. The rearrangement uses TRBV18 and TRBJ1-5; D uncertain. This CDR3 contains 16 residues. The germline gives CDR1 KGHSH, CDR2 LQKENI. Between the trimmed V and J ends, which lost 3 bases and 2 bases, there was a span of 14 bases. The CDR3 protein is CASSPPNTGGNQPQHF. For the CDR3, the DNA is TGTGCCAGCTCACCCCCGAACACCGGAGGCAATCAGCCCCAGCATTTT.

This clonotype was observed many times. The J gene is TRBJ2-3, the V gene TRBV5-1; 13 bases are a match to TRBD2. The germline V gene has CDR1 SGHRS and CDR2 YFSETQ. The CDR3 is 16 residues long. Unmatched junction bases numbered 2, after V lost 0 bases and J lost 4 bases. CDR3 sequence reads: CASSLATSGGADTQYF. CDR3 nucleotides: TGCGCCAGCAGCTTGGCCACTAGCGGGGGGGCAGATACGCAGTATTTT.

The chain joins TRBV27 to TRBJ2-4; D might be TRBD1 (6 bases). Germline-derived CDR1 and CDR2 are MNHEY and SMNVEV (reference sequence). V was shortened by 5 bases and J by 6 bases, with 11 bases between the two germline ends. This CDR3 has 13 amino acids. CDR3 sequence reads: CASSPTGRNIQYF. The CDR3 region has the DNA TGTGCCAGCAGTCCAACAGGGAGAAACATTCAGTACTTC.

V is TRBV20-1 and J is TRBJ1-4, with D possibly being TRBD1 (5 bases). V was clipped by 3 bases and J by 4 bases, with 18 bases between them. The CDR3 is 16 residues long. The germline V gene has CDR1 DFQATT and CDR2 SNEGSKA (reference sequence). The DNA of the CDR3 is TGCAGTGCTAGGATCGCTGGGGCAGGACTTAATGAAAAACTGTTTTTT. As protein: CSARIAGAGLNEKLFF.

In its sample, this clonotype was seen a few times. The chain has TRBV5-1 and TRBJ2-1; 12 bases agree with TRBD2. The J segment lost 10 bases and the V segment lost 3 bases, leaving 2 bases of the junction unmatched. This CDR3 contains 13 residues. Looked up from germline, CDR1 is SGHRS and CDR2 is YFSETQ. Written as DNA, the CDR3 is TGCGCCAGCAGCTCGACTAGCGGGGGCGAGCAGTTCTTC. Translated: CASSSTSGGEQFF.

This clonotype was seen a handful of times. The rearrangement joins TRBV11-2 to TRBJ2-7; D gene unclear. The germline V and J ends were trimmed by 3 bases and 2 bases, with 8 bases remaining between them. Germline lookup yields CDR1 SGHAT and CDR2 FQNNGV. This CDR3 contains 13 residues. The CDR3: CASSFVAAYEQYF. CDR3 sequence (DNA): TGTGCCAGCAGCTTTGTGGCAGCCTACGAGCAGTACTTC. The complete variable domain, with remaining parts taken from reference TRBV11-2 and TRBJ2-7, reads EAGVAQSPRYKIIEKRQSVAFWCNPISGHATLYWYQQILGQGPKLLIQFQNNGVVDDSQLPKDRFSAERLKGVDSTLKIQPAKLEDSAVYLCASSFVAAYEQYFGPGTRLTVT.

The chain links TRBV29-1 to TRBJ2-5; no firm D call. Trimming shortened V by 6 bases and J by 0 bases, and 5 bases separated the two germline ends. This CDR3 is built from 11 residues. Germline V CDR1 and CDR2: SQVTM, ANQGSEA. CDR3 nucleotides: TGCAGCGTGGCTAACCAAGAGACCCAGTACTTC. As protein: CSVANQETQYF.

This clonotype showed up many times. The chain is built from TRBV7-6 and TRBJ2-1, with D possibly matching TRBD2 (5 bases). V gave up 0 bases and J gave up 10 bases, with 13 bases separating them. The CDR3 spans 14 residues. Per germline, CDR1 SGHVS and CDR2 FNYEAQ. The CDR3 DNA follows: TGTGCCAGCAGCTTAGCCCTAGGGTCGGGAGAGCAGTTCTTC. Residues: CASSLALGSGEQFF.

This clonotype has a count of ten or more. The chain has TRBV5-1 and TRBJ1-1; the D is unclear. The CDR3 has 15 residues. Germline V CDR1 and CDR2: SGHRS, YFSETQ. Trimming stripped 1 base from V and 0 bases from J, with 10 bases between. CDR3 sequence: CASSLPGRMNTEAFF. The CDR3 nucleotides are TGCGCCAGCAGCTTGCCCGGACGGATGAACACTGAAGCTTTCTTT.

CDR3 DNA sequence: TGTGCCATCAGTCCGGAGGGCCCAAGGGCTTTCTTT. Its translation: CAISPEGPRAFF. The rearrangement uses TRBV10-3 and TRBJ1-1; no firm D call. CDR3 length: 12 residues. Germline CDR1 reads ENHRY; CDR2 reads SYGVKD. Trimming shortened V by 5 bases and J by 11 bases, and 15 bases separated the two germline ends.

V usage is TRBV5-1 and J usage is TRBJ1-1, with 7 bases matching TRBD1. The CDR3 spans 13 residues. Trimming took 4 bases from V and 6 from J; bases not matched to a gene: 6. From germline, CDR1 is SGHRS and CDR2 YFSETQ. The CDR3 region is CASSQQGIPEAFF. The CDR3 DNA reads TGCGCCAGCAGCCAACAGGGGATTCCTGAAGCTTTCTTT.

The chain is built from TRBV11-2 and TRBJ2-4; a possible D gene is TRBD1 (6 bases). Trimming removed 5 bases from V and 9 bases from J, with 14 bases in between. The germline gives CDR1 SGHAT, CDR2 FQNNGV. The CDR3 is 13 residues long. The CDR3 DNA is TGTGCCAGCAGCGTCGAACAGGGTAGCATTCAGTACTTC. Translated, it gives CASSVEQGSIQYF.

The chain employs TRBV7-9 and TRBJ2-7; D is possibly TRBD1 or TRBD2 (5 bases each). The length of the CDR3 is 16 residues. V lost 5 bases and J lost 2, with 19 bases in between. CDR1 is SEHNR and CDR2 is FQNEAQ in the germline V gene (reference sequence). CDR3 loop: CASSQGSGTVTYEQYF. DNA of the CDR3: TGTGCCAGCAGCCAAGGCTCCGGGACGGTAACCTACGAGCAGTACTTC.

The gene calls are TRBV7-8 and TRBJ2-5, with D perhaps TRBD2 (5 bases). Trimming stripped 5 bases from V and 5 bases from J, with 15 bases between. CDR1 SGHVS and CDR2 FQNEAQ come from the germline V gene. This CDR3 is built from 14 residues. CDR3 nucleotides: TGTGCCAGCAGCGCGGACTGGGGATCTGAGACCCAGTACTTC. As protein: CASSADWGSETQYF.

This clonotype was counted at least ten times. The rearrangement uses TRBV5-1 and TRBJ2-1; tentatively, D is TRBD2 (6 bases). Germline CDR1 reads SGHRS; CDR2 reads YFSETQ. The CDR3 totals 15 residues. The V end was cut by 3 bases, the J end by 5 bases, with 15 bases between. The CDR3 nucleotides read TGCGCCAGCAGCTCACTCACCACTAGCAACAATGAGCAGTTCTTC. Its protein product is CASSSLTTSNNEQFF.

This clonotype was seen only a few times. The chain joins TRBV20-1 to TRBJ2-3; 11 positions match TRBD2. CDR3 length equals 15 residues. With V trimmed by 1 base and J by 4 bases, 4 bases remained unmatched. In germline, CDR1 is DFQATT, CDR2 SNEGSKA (reference sequence). CDR3 protein: CSARVGTSGSDTQYF. DNA of the CDR3: TGCAGTGCTAGAGTTGGGACTAGCGGATCAGATACGCAGTATTTT.

This chain joins TRBV6-5 and TRBJ2-3, with D possibly TRBD2 on 5 matching bases. CDR3 size: 15 residues. The V gene's germline CDR1 is MNHEY and CDR2 SVGAGI. V shed 4 bases and J shed 2 bases, with 13 bases lying between them. CDR3 coding DNA: TGTGCCAGCAGTTCGCTCGAGCGGATCACAGATACGCAGTATTTT. Amino acid sequence: CASSSLERITDTQYF.